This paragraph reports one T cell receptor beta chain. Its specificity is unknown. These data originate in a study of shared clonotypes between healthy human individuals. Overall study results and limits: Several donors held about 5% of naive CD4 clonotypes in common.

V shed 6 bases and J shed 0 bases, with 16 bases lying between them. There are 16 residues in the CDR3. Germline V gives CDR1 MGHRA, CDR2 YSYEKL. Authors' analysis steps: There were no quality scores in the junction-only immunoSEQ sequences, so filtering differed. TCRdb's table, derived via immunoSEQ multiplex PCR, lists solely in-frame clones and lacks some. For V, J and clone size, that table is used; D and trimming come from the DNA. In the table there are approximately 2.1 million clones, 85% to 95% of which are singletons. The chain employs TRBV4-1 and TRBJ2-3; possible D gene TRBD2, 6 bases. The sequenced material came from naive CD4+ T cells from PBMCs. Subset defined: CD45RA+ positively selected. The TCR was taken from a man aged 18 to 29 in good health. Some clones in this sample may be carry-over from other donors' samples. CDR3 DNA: TGCGCCAGCAGGCTGCTAGCGAAACATAGCACAGATACGCAGTATTTT. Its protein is CASRLLAKHSTDTQYF.